Listed here is a single T cell receptor (beta chain). The sample belongs to a study of CD8+CD57+ T cells in acquired aplastic anemia. The CDR3 has 14 amino acids. Germline V gene data show CDR1 as KGHDR and CDR2 as SFDVKD. V gave up 5 bases and J gave up 5 bases, with 14 bases separating them. The sequenced patients had an expansion of CD8+CD57+ cells seen by flow cytometry. TCR beta VDJ and CDR3 profiling used genomic DNA as template. TCRdb reprocessed the reads with MiXCR, giving one entry per CDR3 protein. The sample yields approximately 300,000 distinct CDR3 sequences, approximately 60% seen once. The J gene is TRBJ2-5, the V gene TRBV24-1; possibly TRBD1 or TRBD2 for D (6 bases each). The receptor comes from a human donor with aplastic anemia. The sequencing input was sorted CD4+, CD8+, or CD8+CD57+ T cells (not recorded which) from PBMCs. CDR3 in DNA: TGTGCCACCAGTGCCAACCGGGGGCGGGAGACCCAGTACTTC. Residues: CATSANRGRETQYF.